This TCR beta chain is from a study of chemoradiotherapy in HPV16-positive cancers. CDR3 size: 17 residues. CDR1 and CDR2 from the germline V gene are SGHNT and YENEEA. V lost 4 bases, J lost 4 bases, and 6 bases stayed unmatched. Study observations and caveats: Non-HPV-specific T cells did not expand in tumors during treatment, whereas candidate HPV-specific clones and E7-related motifs did.

The protocol was immunoSEQ multiplex PCR, while the TCRdb copy is restricted to in-frame clones and leaves out a portion. The sample lists approximately 34,000 clones, roughly nine tenths occurring once. This clone was seen a single time. What it binds is not known. The sequencing used blood, collected from a patient who underwent chemoradiotherapy. The sequence derives from a human donor with HPV-associated anogenital cancer. This chain links TRBV11-3 with TRBJ2-1; TRBD2 matches at 14 bases. The CDR3 protein is CASSSGLAGDSYNEQFF. The CDR3 DNA is TGTGCCAGCAGCTCGGGACTAGCGGGAGATTCTTACAATGAGCAGTTCTTC.